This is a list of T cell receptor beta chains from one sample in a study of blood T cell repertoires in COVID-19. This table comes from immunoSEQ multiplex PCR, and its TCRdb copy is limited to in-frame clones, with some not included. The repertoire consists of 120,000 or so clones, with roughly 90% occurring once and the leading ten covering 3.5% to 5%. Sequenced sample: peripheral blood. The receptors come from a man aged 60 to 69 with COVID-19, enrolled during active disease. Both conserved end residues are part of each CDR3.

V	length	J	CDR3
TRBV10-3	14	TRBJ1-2	CAISDGRGDYGYTF
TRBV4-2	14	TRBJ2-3	CASSPRYSTDTQYF
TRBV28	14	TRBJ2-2	CASQGAGAAGELFF
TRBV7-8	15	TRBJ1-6	CASSLSGENNSPLHF
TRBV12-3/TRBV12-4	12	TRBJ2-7	CASSPDSAEQYF
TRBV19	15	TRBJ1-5	CASIPSGYSNQPQHF
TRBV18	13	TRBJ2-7	CASSPDRDSEQYF
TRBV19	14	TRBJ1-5	CASSDRGRNQPQHF
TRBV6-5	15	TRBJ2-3	CASSSGSSGGHTQYF
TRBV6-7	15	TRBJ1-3	CASSWSLVEGNTIYF
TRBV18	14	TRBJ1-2	CASSPGQGNYGYTF
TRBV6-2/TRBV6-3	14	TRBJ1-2	CASSDRGSGYGYTF
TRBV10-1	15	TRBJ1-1	CASSEGTDLNTEAFF
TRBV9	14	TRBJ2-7	CASSFGLAGGEQYF
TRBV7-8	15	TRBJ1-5	CASTKLSGGNQPQHF
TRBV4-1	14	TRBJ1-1	CASSLWTGWDEAFF
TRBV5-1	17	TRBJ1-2	CASSLDGAFKGNYGYTF
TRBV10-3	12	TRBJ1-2	CAIGTGNYGYTF
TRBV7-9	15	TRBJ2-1	CASSLAGGGTDEQFF
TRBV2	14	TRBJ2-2	CASSSGWNTGELFF
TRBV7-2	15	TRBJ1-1	CASSLPSRAAAEAFF
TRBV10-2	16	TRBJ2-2	CASSWSGGEDTGELFF
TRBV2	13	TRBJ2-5	CASRGAEQETQYF
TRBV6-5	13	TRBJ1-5	CASRQGSNQPQHF
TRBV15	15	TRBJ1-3	CATSRDRPSGNTIYF
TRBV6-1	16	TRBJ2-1	CASSETLAGNDNEQFF
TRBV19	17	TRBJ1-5	CASSSLGTSYSNQPQHF
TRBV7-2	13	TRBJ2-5	CASSTQGLETQYF
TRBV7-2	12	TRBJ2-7	CASSPPLYEQYF
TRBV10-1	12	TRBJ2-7	CASSTVLREQYF
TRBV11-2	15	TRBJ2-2	CASSFLGQTTGELFF
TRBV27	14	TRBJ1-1	CASSLTEGYTEAFF
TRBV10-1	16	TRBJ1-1	CASSGTTGGAGTEAFF
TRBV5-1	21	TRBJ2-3	CASSNADSGRGGSWGTDTQYF
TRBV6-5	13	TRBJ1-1	CASSYSENTEAFF
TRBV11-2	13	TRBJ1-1	CASSLDPSTEAFF
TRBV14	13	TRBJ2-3	CASSQGWQGTQYF
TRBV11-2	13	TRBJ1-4	CASSLEEDEKLFF
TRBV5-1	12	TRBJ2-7	CASRRENYEQYF
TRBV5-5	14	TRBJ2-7	CASSFTGTIYEQYF
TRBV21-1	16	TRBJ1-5	CASSFLPPEGRQPQHF
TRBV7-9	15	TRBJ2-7	CASSLVVKSAYEQYF
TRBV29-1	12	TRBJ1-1	CSVEEPFLGAFF
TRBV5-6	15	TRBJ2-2	CASSIGTGGAGELFF
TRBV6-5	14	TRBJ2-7	CASSYSRTSYEQYF
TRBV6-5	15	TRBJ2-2	CASSRDRENTGELFF
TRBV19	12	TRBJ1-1	CASGGENTEAFF
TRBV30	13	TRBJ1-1	CAWSAQGGTEAFF
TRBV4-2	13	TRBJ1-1	CASSHGLNTEAFF
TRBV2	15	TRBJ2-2	CASSGLGVNTGELFF
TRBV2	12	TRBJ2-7	CASSDRAYEQYF
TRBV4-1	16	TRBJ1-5	CASSQDPGTGKQPQHF
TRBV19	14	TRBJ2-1	CASKGLATYNEQFF
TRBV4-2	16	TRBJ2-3	CASSPPTSGPGNTQYF
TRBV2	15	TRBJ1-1	CASSRSTTVSTEAFF
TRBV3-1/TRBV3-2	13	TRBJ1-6	CASSHWGVPPLHF
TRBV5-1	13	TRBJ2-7	CASSPGQAGEQYF
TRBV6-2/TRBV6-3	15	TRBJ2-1	CASSYSRTGDNEQFF
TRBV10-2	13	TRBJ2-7	CANSDGSSYEQYF